These T cell receptor beta chains were read from a single sample in a study of blood T cells in healthy people across ages. TCRdb reanalysed the 5' RACE reads using MiXCR and keeps one entry per CDR3 protein. The top ten hold approximately 10% of the sample, which has roughly 1.7 million distinct CDR3 sequences, roughly 32% seen once. The sample was blood. Receptors originate from a woman in her thirties in good health. Each CDR3 is given with its conserved first and last residue. Each record gives: clone size, J gene, V gene, D gene, CDR3 protein, CDR3 DNA. A D gene is named only where the DNA matches it firmly. The listing skips clone size in some rows; elsewhere it reads once, few, many or a size class.

>.|TRBJ2-5|TRBV7-3|.
CASSLDSVSNEQYF
TGTGCCAGCAGCTTAGACTCCGTGTCTAATGAGCAGTACTTC
>.|TRBJ1-1|TRBV28|.
CASSPGVRWERMNTEAFF
TGTGCCAGCAGTCCCGGAGTGCGTTGGGAGAGGATGAACACTGAAGCTTTCTTT
>few|TRBJ1-2|TRBV13|TRBD1
CASSPPEGAIGYTF
TGTGCCAGCAGCCCACCGGAGGGGGCGATAGGCTACACCTTC
>.|TRBJ1-5|TRBV19|.
CASSIPSRGQPQHF
TGTGCCAGTAGTATACCCTCTAGAGGGCAGCCCCAGCATTTT
>few|TRBJ2-5|TRBV5-6|.
CASSSQLQETQYF
TGTGCCAGCAGCAGCCAGCTTCAAGAGACCCAGTACTTC
>.|TRBJ1-3|TRBV9|.
CASSSPGRSGNTIYF
TGTGCCAGCAGCTCCCCTGGACGCTCTGGAAACACCATATATTTT
>few|TRBJ2-7|TRBV7-2|.
CASSLADHEQYF
TGTGCCAGCAGCTTAGCTGACCACGAGCAGTACTTC
>.|TRBJ2-1|TRBV5-6|.
CASSLLSNGQFF
TGTGCCAGCAGCTTGCTTAGTAATGGGCAGTTCTTC
>.|TRBJ2-5|TRBV27|.
CASSPYLRETQYF
TGTGCCAGCAGTCCGTACTTAAGGGAGACCCAGTACTTC
>.|TRBJ1-4|TRBV7-9|TRBD1
CASSGWTGGREKLFF
TGTGCCAGCAGCGGATGGACAGGGGGCCGGGAAAAACTGTTTTTT
>few|TRBJ2-6|TRBV2|TRBD1
CASRNRGSTRSGANVLTF
TGTGCCAGCAGAAACAGGGGGTCGACCCGTTCTGGGGCCAACGTCCTGACTTTC
>.|TRBJ2-3|TRBV7-9|TRBD1
CASNFWDRDTDTQYF
TGTGCCAGCAACTTCTGGGACAGAGACACAGATACGCAGTATTTT
>few|TRBJ2-7|TRBV6-5|.
CASSRGGLYEQYF
TGTGCCAGCAGTAGAGGGGGTCTCTACGAGCAGTACTTC
>.|TRBJ2-1|TRBV3-1|.
CASSQTPEGRGYNEQFF
TGTGCCAGCAGCCAGACCCCAGAGGGAAGGGGTTACAATGAGCAGTTCTTC
>.|TRBJ2-1|TRBV6-5|TRBD2
CASGTREFNEQFF
TGTGCCAGCGGGACTAGAGAGTTTAATGAGCAGTTCTTC
>many|TRBJ1-5|TRBV12-3/TRBV12-4|TRBD1
CASSPGGDQPQHF
TGTGCCAGCAGCCCAGGGGGCGATCAGCCCCAGCATTTT
>few|TRBJ2-5|TRBV5-1|.
CASSLAGGRTSQYF
TGCGCCAGCAGCTTGGCCGGAGGACGAACGTCCCAGTACTTC
>.|TRBJ1-4|TRBV20-1|TRBD1
CSASGDRNEKRFF
TGCAGTGCTAGTGGGGACAGAAATGAAAAACGGTTTTTT
>.|TRBJ1-1|TRBV7-2|.
CASSSPSHVVTEAFF
TGTGCCAGCAGCTCCCCGAGCCACGTGGTCACTGAAGCTTTCTTT
>once|TRBJ2-5|TRBV3-1|TRBD2
CASSVAGGSLRTQYF
TGTGCCAGCAGCGTTGCGGGGGGATCCTTGAGGACCCAGTACTTC
>.|TRBJ2-3|TRBV20-1|.
CSPSEAATDTQYF
TGCAGCCCCTCGGAGGCCGCCACAGATACGCAGTATTTT
>few|TRBJ2-3|TRBV29-1|TRBD2
CSVVFGRGNTDTQYF
TGCAGCGTTGTCTTTGGGCGGGGGAACACAGATACGCAGTATTTT
>.|TRBJ1-2|TRBV5-6|TRBD1
CASSPGQALLYGYTF
TGTGCCAGCAGCCCGGGACAGGCACTCCTCTATGGCTACACCTTC
>few|TRBJ2-6|TRBV12-3/TRBV12-4|.
CASSPGLGQGANVLTF
TGTGCCAGCAGCCCAGGCTTGGGGCAAGGGGCCAACGTCCTGACTTTC
>few|TRBJ2-4|TRBV29-1|TRBD1
CSVIGQELAKNIQYF
TGCAGCGTCATAGGACAGGAGCTAGCCAAAAACATTCAGTACTTC
>.|TRBJ2-1|TRBV27|TRBD2
CVSSRGTSGRNEQFF
TGTGTCAGCAGTCGAGGGACTAGCGGGAGAAATGAGCAGTTCTTC
>few|TRBJ2-5|TRBV28|.
CASSPGVRAHRQETQYF
TGTGCCAGCAGTCCGGGGGTTCGGGCCCACCGCCAAGAGACCCAGTACTTC
>.|TRBJ2-7|TRBV24-1|TRBD1
CAISDPRDRESEQYF
TGTGCCATCAGTGACCCTCGGGACAGGGAGTCCGAGCAGTACTTC
>.|TRBJ2-1|TRBV2|TRBD2
CASSEYGGASNEQFF
TGTGCCAGCAGTGAATACGGGGGGGCTAGCAATGAGCAGTTCTTC
>.|TRBJ2-1|TRBV7-2|TRBD1
CASSPGGQEYNEQFF
TGTGCCAGCAGCCCCGGGGGACAGGAATACAATGAGCAGTTCTTC
>.|TRBJ2-1|TRBV29-1|.
CSVAALAFSSYNEQFF
TGCAGCGTAGCAGCCCTAGCGTTCAGCTCCTACAATGAGCAGTTCTTC
>few|TRBJ1-2|TRBV2|.
CASSAENYGYTF
TGTGCCAGCAGTGCAGAGAACTATGGCTACACCTTC
>.|TRBJ2-5|TRBV20-1|TRBD2
CSARDAGASGSRGQYF
TGCAGTGCTAGAGATGCAGGGGCTAGCGGGAGCCGGGGGCAGTACTTC
>.|TRBJ2-5|TRBV7-2|TRBD2
CASSLVAGAVEQYF
TGTGCCAGCAGCCTAGTGGCGGGAGCGGTTGAGCAGTACTTC
>few|TRBJ2-3|TRBV2|.
CASRAPRGFRTDTQYF
TGTGCCAGCAGGGCCCCAAGGGGCTTTCGCACAGATACGCAGTATTTT
>.|TRBJ2-2|TRBV12-3/TRBV12-4|TRBD2
CASRAGGANTGELFF
TGTGCCAGCAGGGCGGGGGGGGCGAACACCGGGGAGCTGTTTTTT
>.|TRBJ1-1|TRBV20-1|TRBD1
CSASNTGDTEAFF
TGCAGTGCTAGCAACACAGGGGACACTGAAGCTTTCTTT
>once|TRBJ2-7|TRBV28|.
CASSLTPLERGVWEQYF
TGTGCCAGCAGTTTAACCCCTCTAGAGAGGGGGGTATGGGAGCAGTACTTC
>.|TRBJ2-1|TRBV27|.
CASREVNEQFF
TGTGCCAGCAGAGAGGTGAATGAGCAGTTCTTC
>.|TRBJ1-2|TRBV12-3/TRBV12-4|TRBD1
CASRRDRAPYGYTF
TGTGCCAGCAGGCGGGACAGGGCCCCTTATGGCTACACCTTC
>.|TRBJ2-6|TRBV6-6|.
CASSMKGPSGANVLTF
TGTGCCAGCAGCATGAAAGGCCCCTCTGGGGCCAACGTCCTGACTTTC
>few|TRBJ1-1|TRBV6-1|.
CASSKAGRMNTGAFF
TGTGCCAGCAGTAAGGCGGGACGGATGAACACTGGAGCTTTCTTT
>.|TRBJ2-1|TRBV28|TRBD2
CASSLSPGAGGRNEQFF
TGTGCCAGCAGTTTATCACCTGGGGCGGGAGGTAGAAATGAGCAGTTCTTC
>few|TRBJ2-1|TRBV20-1|.
CSADPGLQPYNEQFF
TGCAGTGCTGATCCGGGACTTCAGCCCTACAATGAGCAGTTCTTC
>.|TRBJ1-2|TRBV6-5|.
CASRDANSANYGYTF
TGTGCCAGCAGAGACGCCAACAGTGCTAACTATGGCTACACCTTC
>few|TRBJ1-2|TRBV7-2|.
CASSRQMYGYTF
TGTGCCAGCAGCCGTCAGATGTATGGCTACACCTTC
>.|TRBJ2-7|TRBV5-6|.
CASSSVGDEQYF
TGTGCCAGCAGCTCGGTGGGAGACGAGCAGTACTTC
>few|TRBJ2-1|TRBV3-1|.
CASSQVAGSTFSYNEQFF
TGTGCCAGCAGCCAAGTGGCAGGGTCAACATTCTCCTACAATGAGCAGTTCTTC
>.|TRBJ2-1|TRBV7-6|.
CASSVPGLDEQFF
TGTGCCAGCAGCGTACCCGGACTTGATGAGCAGTTCTTC
>.|TRBJ2-3|TRBV6-2/TRBV6-3|.
CASRTPSADTQYF
TGTGCCAGCAGAACTCCTAGCGCAGATACGCAGTATTTT
>.|TRBJ1-6|TRBV30|.
CAWHLGAAAEVPLHF
TGTGCCTGGCACCTAGGGGCGGCAGCCGAGGTACCCCTCCACTTT
>.|TRBJ2-7|TRBV5-1|.
CASSNPGSDEQYF
TGCGCCAGCAGTAACCCCGGGAGCGACGAGCAGTACTTC
>.|TRBJ2-5|TRBV9|.
CASSPRAKGETQYF
TGTGCCAGCAGCCCGCGGGCCAAGGGGGAGACCCAGTACTTC
>few|TRBJ1-5|TRBV15|.
CATSRELGSNQPQHF
TGTGCCACCAGCAGAGAACTGGGGAGCAATCAGCCCCAGCATTTT
>few|TRBJ2-7|TRBV7-2|.
CASSLGPVAGEQYF
TGTGCCAGCAGCTTAGGGCCGGTAGCTGGGGAGCAGTACTTC
>.|TRBJ2-3|TRBV28|.
CASSFDGQSTDTQYF
TGTGCCAGCAGTTTCGACGGACAGAGCACAGATACGCAGTATTTT
>few|TRBJ2-5|TRBV7-7|TRBD2
CASSLAAGAETQYF
TGTGCCAGCAGCTTAGCAGCGGGAGCTGAGACCCAGTACTTC